The 10 T cell receptor beta chains below come from one sample, sequenced in a study of blood T cell repertoires in COVID-19. Repertoires were generated with immunoSEQ multiplex PCR, while TCRdb's copy carries only in-frame clones and drops some. The data contain about 81,000 clones, around 90% of them singletons. The sample taken for sequencing was peripheral blood. The receptors derive from a man in his 70s with acute or convalescent COVID-19.

The V and J genes are TRBV7-2 and TRBJ1-4; 11 positions match TRBD1. The CDR3 runs 15 residues. J lost 7 bases, V lost 5 bases, and 6 bases had no gene match. The germline gives CDR1 SGHTA, CDR2 FQGNSA. CDR3 sequence: CASSQDRGRGEKLFF. In DNA, the CDR3 is TGTGCCAGCAGCCAGGACAGGGGGCGCGGTGAAAAACTGTTTTTT.

This sequence joins TRBV7-8 and TRBJ2-5; D gene ambiguous. Germline-derived CDR1 and CDR2 are SGHVS and FQNEAQ. This CDR3 spans 12 amino acids. V was cut by 1 base and J by 11 bases, with 11 bases left in between. CDR3 loop: CASSLENSKQYF. In DNA form, the CDR3 reads TGTGCCAGCAGCTTAGAGAACAGTAAACAGTACTTC.

The rearrangement links TRBV5-4 to TRBJ2-7; 8 bases align to TRBD1. Germline CDR1 reads SGHNT; CDR2 reads YYREEE (reference sequence). V dropped 4 bases and J dropped 6; count of bases not matched to a gene: 6. The CDR3 spans 13 residues. The CDR3 here is CASSPDRVGEQYF. DNA for the CDR3: TGTGCCAGCAGCCCGGACAGGGTTGGCGAGCAGTACTTC.

This chain joins TRBV4-1 and TRBJ1-2; 7 bases map to TRBD1. CDR1 is MGHRA and CDR2 is YSYEKL in the germline V gene. Germline trimming cut 2 bases from V and 5 bases from J; bases unmatched to any gene: 17. The CDR3 runs to 18 residues. CDR3 nucleotides: TGCGCCAGCAGCCAACCCGGGAGGGGGCCTAAGGAATTATATGGCTACACCTTC. It translates to CASSQPGRGPKELYGYTF.

The CDR3 spells CASSLASGVNTGELFF. CDR3 in DNA: TGCGCCAGCAGCTTGGCTAGCGGAGTGAACACCGGGGAGCTGTTTTTT. The rearrangement links TRBV5-1 to TRBJ2-2, with 7 positions matching TRBD2. The trim removed 0 bases at V and 1 base at J, leaving 3 bases unmatched. Per germline, CDR1 SGHRS and CDR2 YFSETQ. The CDR3 is 16 residues long.

This clone is medium-sized by share. The J gene is TRBJ1-1, the V gene TRBV29-1; D possibly corresponds to TRBD1 (5 bases). V was trimmed by 4 bases and J by 10 bases, leaving 13 bases between them. This CDR3 region has 11 residues. The germline V gene has CDR1 SQVTM and CDR2 ANQGSEA. CDR3 DNA sequence: TGCAGCGTTGGTGTGCAGGGTAGAGCTTTCTTT. It encodes CSVGVQGRAFF.

The chain has TRBV6-5 and TRBJ2-4; 9 nucleotides align to TRBD1. The CDR3 is 16 amino acids. Losses at the gene ends were 1 base for V and 3 bases for J; bases not matched to a gene: 4. CDR1 and CDR2 (germline): MNHEY, SVGAGI. The CDR3 sequence is CASSYWTGEGKNIQYF. The CDR3 DNA reads TGTGCCAGCAGTTACTGGACAGGGGAAGGCAAAAACATTCAGTACTTC.

The chain joins TRBV7-2 to TRBJ1-6; 7 nucleotides align to TRBD1. The ends lost 0 bases at V and 11 bases at J; junction bases unmatched: 10. The length of the CDR3 is 16 residues. The germline CDR1 and CDR2 sequences are SGHTA and FQGNSA. The CDR3 sequence is CASSLAEGAPSAPLHF. CDR3 DNA: TGTGCCAGCAGCTTAGCCGAGGGGGCTCCATCCGCACCCCTCCACTTT.

The V and J genes are TRBV10-3 and TRBJ2-3, with 11 bases aligning to TRBD1. The junction had 10 bases not matched to a gene; V was cut back by 9 bases and J by 14 bases. CDR3 length: 12 amino acids. Germline lookup yields CDR1 ENHRY and CDR2 SYGVKD. The chain's CDR3 is CAIVTGTGGLYF. CDR3 nucleotide sequence: TGTGCCATAGTTACCGGGACAGGGGGATTGTATTTT.

This clone was found a few times. V gene TRBV11-2 combines with J gene TRBJ1-1; D possibly corresponds to TRBD1 (6 bases). Germline CDR1 SGHAT, CDR2 FQNNGV. This CDR3 contains 13 residues. V was shortened by 6 bases and J by 11 bases, with 19 bases between the two germline ends. This CDR3 reads CASRQLGGPVAFF. The CDR3 bases are TGTGCCAGCAGACAACTAGGGGGACCGGTCGCTTTCTTT.